This T cell receptor beta chain stems from a study of cytotoxic CD8 clonotypes in ibrutinib-treated CLL. Per the germline V gene, CDR1 is MNHGY and CDR2 is SVAAGI. The J segment lost 7 bases and the V segment lost 6 bases, leaving 5 bases of the junction unmatched. The CDR3 runs to 12 residues. Generated by immunoSEQ multiplex PCR, the TCRdb table keeps only in-frame clones and is missing some. The sample consists of 250,000 to 350,000 clones, 76% of them appearing once. V is TRBV6-9 and J is TRBJ2-7; 8 nucleotides agree with TRBD1. The sample in question was PBMCs, obtained at disease progression, from a patient treated with ibrutinib. The sequence was collected from a human donor with chronic lymphocytic leukemia. Written as DNA, the CDR3 is TGTGCCAGCAGGCGGACAGGGTTGGAGCAGTACTTC. Translation: CASRRTGLEQYF.